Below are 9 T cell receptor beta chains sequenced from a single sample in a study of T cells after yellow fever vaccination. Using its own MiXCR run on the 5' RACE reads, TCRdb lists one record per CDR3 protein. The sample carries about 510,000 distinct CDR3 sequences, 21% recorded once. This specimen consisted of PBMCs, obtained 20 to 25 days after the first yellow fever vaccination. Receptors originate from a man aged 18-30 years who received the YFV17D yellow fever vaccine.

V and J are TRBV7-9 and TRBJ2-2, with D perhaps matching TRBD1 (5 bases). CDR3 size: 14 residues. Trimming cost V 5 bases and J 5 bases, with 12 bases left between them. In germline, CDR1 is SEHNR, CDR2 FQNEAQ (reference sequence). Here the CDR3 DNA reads TGTGCCAGCAGCCCGCTGACAGTTACCGGGGAGCTGTTTTTT. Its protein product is CASSPLTVTGELFF. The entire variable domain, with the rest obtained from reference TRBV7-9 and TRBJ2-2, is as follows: DTGVSQNPRHKITKRGQNVTFRCDPISEHNRLYWYRQTLGQGPEFLTYFQNEAQLEKSRLLSDRFSAERPKGSFSTLEIQRTEQGDSAMYLCASSPLTVTGELFFGEGSRLTVL.

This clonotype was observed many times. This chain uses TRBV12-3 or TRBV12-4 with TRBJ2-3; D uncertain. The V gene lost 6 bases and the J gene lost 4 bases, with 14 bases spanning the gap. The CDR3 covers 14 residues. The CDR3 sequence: CASSARSGPDTQYF. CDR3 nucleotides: TGTGCCAGCAGCGCCAGGTCCGGGCCAGATACGCAGTATTTT.

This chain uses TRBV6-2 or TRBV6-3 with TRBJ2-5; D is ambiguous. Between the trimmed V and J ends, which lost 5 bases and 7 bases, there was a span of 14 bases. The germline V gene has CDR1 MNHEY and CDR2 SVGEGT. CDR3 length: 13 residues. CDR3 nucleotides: TGTGCCAGCAGTCTATCTCCGGCTCCGACCCAGTACTTC. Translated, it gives CASSLSPAPTQYF.

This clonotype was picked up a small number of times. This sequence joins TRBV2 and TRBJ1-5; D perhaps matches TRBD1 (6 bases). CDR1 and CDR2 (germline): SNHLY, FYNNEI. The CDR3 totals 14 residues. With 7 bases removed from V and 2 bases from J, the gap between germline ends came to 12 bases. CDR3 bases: TGTGCCAGCAAGACAGGTTTGGGCAATCAGCCCCAGCATTTT. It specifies CASKTGLGNQPQHF.

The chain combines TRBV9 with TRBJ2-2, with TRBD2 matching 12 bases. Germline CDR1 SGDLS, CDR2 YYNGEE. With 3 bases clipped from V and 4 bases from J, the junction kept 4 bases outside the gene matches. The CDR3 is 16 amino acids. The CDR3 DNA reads TGTGCCAGCAGCGGAGGACTAGCGGGGCGCACCGGGGAGCTGTTTTTT. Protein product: CASSGGLAGRTGELFF.

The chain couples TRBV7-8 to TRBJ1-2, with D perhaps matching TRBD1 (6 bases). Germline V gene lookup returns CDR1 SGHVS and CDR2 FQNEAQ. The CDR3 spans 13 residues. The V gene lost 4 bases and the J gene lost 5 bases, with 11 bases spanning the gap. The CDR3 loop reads CASSSTGAYGYTF. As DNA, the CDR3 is TGTGCCAGCAGCTCGACAGGAGCGTATGGCTACACCTTC.

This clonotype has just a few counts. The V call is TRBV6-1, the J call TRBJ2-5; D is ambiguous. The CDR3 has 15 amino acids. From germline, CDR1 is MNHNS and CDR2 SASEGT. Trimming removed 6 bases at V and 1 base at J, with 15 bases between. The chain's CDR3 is CASSSKTVTQETQYF. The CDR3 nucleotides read TGTGCCAGCAGCTCCAAGACTGTCACCCAAGAGACCCAGTACTTC.

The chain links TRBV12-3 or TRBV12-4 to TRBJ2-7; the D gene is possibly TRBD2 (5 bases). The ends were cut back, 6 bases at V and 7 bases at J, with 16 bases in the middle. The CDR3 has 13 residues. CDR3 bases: TGTGCCAGCAGCCCCGGACTGGTTGGGGAGCAGTACTTC. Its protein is CASSPGLVGEQYF.

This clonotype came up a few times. The CDR3 coding sequence is TGTGCCAGCAGTTACTCGATATGGCCTGCAAATTCACCCCTCCACTTT. Translating it yields CASSYSIWPANSPLHF. The V gene is TRBV6-5, the J gene TRBJ1-6; D is unclear. Deletions cut 0 bases from V and 7 bases from J, with 13 bases between. The CDR3 is 16 amino acids. The V gene's germline CDR1 is MNHEY and CDR2 SVGAGI.